Each of the 27 T cell receptor beta chains below was sequenced from the same sample in a study of cytomegalovirus exposure and HLA in healthy donors. Here immunoSEQ multiplex PCR was the method, and the copy in TCRdb shows in-frame clones only, minus some. In the table there are about 330,000 clones, around 90% of which are singletons. The sequencing input was PBMCs. The receptors derive from a woman aged 25 to 39 in good health and CMV-seropositive.

A remark on this clone: This specimen includes other DNA sequences encoding the same CDR3. The V gene is TRBV2, the J gene TRBJ2-5; no clear D gene. The germline gives CDR1 SNHLY, CDR2 FYNNEI. This CDR3 contains 11 residues. V was pared by 2 bases and J by 5 bases, with 3 bases between. CDR3 DNA sequence: TGTGCCAGCAGTGAATTGGAGACCCAGTACTTC. The encoded protein is CASSELETQYF.

This chain links TRBV28 with TRBJ2-7; tentatively, D is TRBD1 (5 bases). Germline loops: CDR1 MDHEN, CDR2 SYDVKM. CDR3 length equals 13 residues. Trimming left V 7 bases short and J 0 bases short, with 10 bases between. The CDR3 DNA reads TGTGCCAGCAACCCAACAGGCTCCTACGAGCAGTACTTC. Its protein is CASNPTGSYEQYF.

This chain joins TRBV19 and TRBJ1-1; D is unresolved. The germline CDR1 and CDR2 sequences are LNHDA and SQIVND (reference sequence). The length of the CDR3 is 13 residues. V was shortened by 8 bases and J by 2 bases, with 12 bases between the two germline ends. CDR3 bases: TGTGCCAGTGGCTACGCAGGTAACACTGAAGCTTTCTTT. Amino acid sequence: CASGYAGNTEAFF.

The DNA of the CDR3 is TGTGCCAGCAGCTTAGACGGGCTTAGCAATCAGCCCCAGCATTTT. Translating it yields CASSLDGLSNQPQHF. The chain recombines TRBV7-2 with TRBJ1-5; D is undetermined. Germline CDR1 is SGHTA and CDR2 is FQGNSA. This CDR3 region has 15 residues. V was trimmed by 1 base and J by 0 bases, leaving 7 bases between them.

The rearrangement uses TRBV19 and TRBJ2-5, with D unresolved. The CDR3 runs to 15 residues. Germline lookup yields CDR1 LNHDA and CDR2 SQIVND (reference sequence). V was shortened by 10 bases and J by 1 base, with 19 bases between the two germline ends. CDR3 protein: CATPILLFGQETQYF. The DNA of the CDR3 is TGTGCCACCCCAATCCTCTTGTTTGGCCAAGAGACCCAGTACTTC.

This clone was counted a single time. This chain joins TRBV5-1 and TRBJ1-5; D gene ambiguous. V lost 0 bases, J lost 6 bases, and 10 bases lay in between. The CDR3 is 14 residues long. From germline, CDR1 is SGHRS and CDR2 YFSETQ. The CDR3 nucleotides read TGCGCCAGCAGCTTGGAGGCGGGGTCTCAGCCCCAGCATTTT. It yields the protein CASSLEAGSQPQHF.

This clone was seen more than once but under ten times. The CDR3 sequence is CAWSVGHLNTEAFF. CDR3 coding DNA: TGTGCCTGGAGTGTGGGGCATTTGAACACTGAAGCTTTCTTT. The gene calls are TRBV30 and TRBJ1-1, with a tentative D call TRBD1 (5 bases). Germline V gives CDR1 GTSNPN, CDR2 SVGIG (reference sequence). Trimming shortened V by 0 bases and J by 0 bases, and 8 bases separated the two germline ends. This CDR3 is 14 amino acids long. Looking up the rest from reference TRBV30 and TRBJ1-1 gives the full variable domain: SQTIHQWPATLVQPVGSPLSLECTVEGTSNPNLYWYRQAAGRGLQLLFYSVGIGQISSEVPQNLSASRPQDRQFILSSKKLLLSDSGFYLCAWSVGHLNTEAFFGQGTRLTVV.

This rearrangement joins TRBV7-2 to TRBJ1-5; 7 nucleotides agree with TRBD1. The germline gives CDR1 SGHTA, CDR2 FQGNSA. V trimming: 0 bases; J trimming: 0 bases; junction bases outside the gene matches: 8. The CDR3 consists of 18 residues. This CDR3 reads CASSLARLQGNSNQPQHF. In DNA form, the CDR3 reads TGTGCCAGCAGCTTAGCCCGACTACAGGGGAATAGCAATCAGCCCCAGCATTTT.

The chain joins TRBV18 to TRBJ1-6, with a weak D call TRBD1 (5 bases). The length of the CDR3 is 17 residues. Germline loops: CDR1 KGHSH, CDR2 LQKENI. Trimming cost V 4 bases and J 4 bases, with 17 bases left between them. The CDR3 is CASSLNPGGTYNSPLHF. The DNA for the CDR3 is TGTGCCAGCTCACTCAACCCGGGGGGGACTTATAATTCACCCCTCCACTTT.

The chain uses TRBV7-3 and TRBJ2-2, with D unresolved. The germline V gene has CDR1 SGHTA and CDR2 FQGTGA. The V gene lost 2 bases and the J gene lost 2 bases, with 6 bases spanning the gap. The CDR3 is 14 residues long. CDR3 amino acids: CASSLEINTGELFF. In DNA, the CDR3 is TGTGCCAGCAGCTTAGAGATAAACACCGGGGAGCTGTTTTTT.

The J gene is TRBJ2-1, the V gene TRBV27, with D tentatively TRBD2 (7 bases). V shed 10 bases and J shed 6 bases, with 16 bases lying between them. The germline CDR1 and CDR2 sequences are MNHEY and SMNVEV (reference sequence). The CDR3 extends over 13 amino acids. The chain's CDR3 is CAITTGLGNEQFF. DNA for the CDR3: TGTGCCATCACGACAGGACTAGGCAATGAGCAGTTCTTC.

The table lists this clone with a count of one. J is TRBJ2-7 and V is TRBV5-4; tentative D call: TRBD1 (6 bases). Germline V gene sequence: CDR1 SGHNT, CDR2 YYREEE (reference sequence). Trimming removed 5 bases at V and 4 bases at J, with 16 bases between. The length of the CDR3 is 14 residues. This chain's CDR3 is CASSFDRREYEQYF. DNA for the CDR3: TGTGCCAGCAGTTTTGACAGGAGAGAATACGAGCAGTACTTC.

The rearrangement links TRBV7-3 to TRBJ2-3, with TRBD2 identical over 7 bases. V was pared by 1 base and J by 1 base, with 5 bases of the junction left unmatched. The CDR3 spans 16 residues. The germline gives CDR1 SGHTA, CDR2 FQGTGA. CDR3 nucleotides: TGTGCCAGCAGCTTAAGCGGGAGTTGGCGCACAGATACGCAGTATTTT. Translated: CASSLSGSWRTDTQYF.

This chain uses TRBV27 with TRBJ2-3; 8 bases are a match to TRBD2. The V gene's germline CDR1 is MNHEY and CDR2 SMNVEV (reference sequence). The junction had 11 bases not matched to a gene; V was cut back by 5 bases and J by 1 base. This CDR3 comprises 17 residues. CDR3 residues: CASSLLAGPPGTDTQYF. As DNA, the CDR3 is TGTGCCAGCAGTCTTCTAGCGGGTCCTCCTGGCACAGATACGCAGTATTTT.

The CDR3 bases are TGTGCCAGTAGTATAGGTGGGCTCAACACTGAAGCTTTCTTT. Translated: CASSIGGLNTEAFF. This sequence joins TRBV19 and TRBJ1-1; no firm D call. Per the germline V gene, CDR1 is LNHDA and CDR2 is SQIVND (reference sequence). The V and J ends lost 1 base and 2 bases respectively, with 8 bases between them. This CDR3 contains 14 residues.

The genes are TRBV14 and TRBJ2-1; D unresolved. This CDR3 region has 16 residues. CDR1 SGHDN and CDR2 FVKESK come from the germline V gene. The V gene lost 0 bases and the J gene lost 4 bases, with 13 bases spanning the gap. CDR3 DNA: TGTGCCAGCAGCCAAGATCTGGGTGCGACTTACAATGAGCAGTTCTTC. It translates to CASSQDLGATYNEQFF.

In regard to this clone: Other DNA sequences from this sample encode an identical CDR3 as well. This rearrangement joins TRBV7-3 to TRBJ2-7, with a tentative D call TRBD1 (5 bases). This CDR3 has 13 amino acids. Trimming removed 2 bases from V and 3 bases from J, with 8 bases in between. CDR1 and CDR2 (germline): SGHTA, FQGTGA. The CDR3 reads CASSLAQGYEQYF. The CDR3 DNA sequence: TGTGCCAGCAGCTTAGCGCAGGGCTACGAGCAGTACTTC.

This clone was detected a few times. V and J are TRBV21-1 and TRBJ2-7; the D call in the table, TRBD2, was not verified against the DNA. TRBV21-1 is given as a pseudogene. This CDR3 contains 15 residues. The CDR3, as DNA: TGTGCCAGCAGCGGGGGGAGGAGGCCCTCCTACGAGCAGTACTTC. It encodes CASSGGRRPSYEQYF.

This clone came up a few times. The rearrangement links TRBV27 to TRBJ2-3; the D gene is possibly TRBD1 (6 bases). CDR3 length equals 16 residues. V was pared by 1 base and J by 0 bases, with 11 bases between. Germline assignment: CDR1 MNHEY and CDR2 SMNVEV (reference sequence). CDR3 in amino acids: CASSLYGQGSTDTQYF. Written as DNA, the CDR3 is TGTGCCAGCAGTTTATATGGGCAGGGGAGCACAGATACGCAGTATTTT.

The CDR3 DNA sequence: TGTGCCAGCAGCACCCGCGGGACTAGGAACACCGGGGAGCTGTTTTTT. It yields the protein CASSTRGTRNTGELFF. The chain joins TRBV5-6 to TRBJ2-2; 8 bases map to TRBD2. The CDR3 spans 16 residues. CDR1 SGHDT and CDR2 YYEEEE come from the germline V gene. Trimming cost V 4 bases and J 1 base; bases outside gene matches: 6.

The genes are TRBV7-2 and TRBJ1-2; D remains unclear. Germline CDR1 and CDR2: SGHTA and FQGNSA. V lost 5 bases to trimming and J lost 6 bases, with 13 bases between them. This CDR3 contains 13 residues. The CDR3 region has the DNA TGTGCCAGCAGCCTAAGCAGGTCGCATGGCTACACCTTC. Encoded protein: CASSLSRSHGYTF.

The chain carries TRBV5-4 and TRBJ2-7; 15 bases match TRBD2. With 4 bases clipped from V and 3 bases from J, the junction kept 2 bases outside the gene matches. CDR1 and CDR2 (germline): SGHNT, YYREEE (reference sequence). The length of the CDR3 is 15 residues. This CDR3 reads CASSAGLAGGYEQYF. In nucleotides, the CDR3 is TGTGCCAGCAGCGCGGGACTAGCGGGGGGCTACGAGCAGTACTTC. Filled out from reference TRBV5-4 and TRBJ2-7, the complete variable domain reads ETGVTQSPTHLIKTRGQQVTLRCSSQSGHNTVSWYQQALGQGPQFIFQYYREEENGRGNFPPRFSGLQFPNYSSELNVNALELDDSALYLCASSAGLAGGYEQYFGPGTRLTVT.

The rearrangement joins TRBV29-1 to TRBJ2-4; TRBD2 matches at 12 bases. The CDR3 sequence is 14 residues long. Per germline, CDR1 SQVTM and CDR2 ANQGSEA. Unmatched junction bases numbered 9, after V lost 2 bases and J lost 13 bases. The CDR3: CSVETRTSGIQQYF. The CDR3 DNA follows: TGCAGCGTTGAAACCCGGACTAGCGGGATCCAGCAGTACTTC. The entire variable domain, with the rest obtained from reference TRBV29-1 and TRBJ2-4, is as follows: SAVISQKPSRDICQRGTSLTIQCQVDSQVTMMFWYRQQPGQSLTLIATANQGSEATYESGFVIDKFPISRPNLTFSTLTVSNMSPEDSSIYLCSVETRTSGIQQYFGAGTRLSVL.

The V call is TRBV30, the J call TRBJ2-7; D not certain. Trimming shortened V by 0 bases and J by 2 bases, and 14 bases separated the two germline ends. This CDR3 is 15 amino acids long. Germline loops: CDR1 GTSNPN, CDR2 SVGIG (reference sequence). CDR3 sequence: CAWSVNLLVAYEQYF. CDR3 bases: TGTGCCTGGAGTGTGAATCTCCTAGTTGCCTACGAGCAGTACTTC.

The chain links TRBV7-2 to TRBJ1-5; tentative D call: TRBD1 (6 bases). Germline V CDR1 and CDR2: SGHTA, FQGNSA. CDR3 size: 15 residues. The germline V and J ends were trimmed by 1 base and 8 bases, with 15 bases remaining between them. For the CDR3, the DNA is TGTGCCAGCAGCTTAGATTGGGGGGCGGATAAGCCCCAGCATTTT. Its protein product is CASSLDWGADKPQHF. The full variable domain, with the rest looked up from reference TRBV7-2 and TRBJ1-5, is GAGVSQSPSNKVTEKGKDVELRCDPISGHTALYWYRQSLGQGLEFLIYFQGNSAPDKSGLPSDRFSAERTGGSVSTLTIQRTQQEDSAVYLCASSLDWGADKPQHFGDGTRLSIL.

This rearrangement joins TRBV16 to TRBJ1-2, with D perhaps matching TRBD1 (5 bases). The CDR3 is 14 amino acids. V dropped 6 bases and J dropped 11 bases, with 22 bases sitting between them. Germline V CDR1 and CDR2: KGHSY, FQNENV. This chain's CDR3 is CASSQEVGDHLYTF. CDR3 DNA sequence: TGTGCCAGCAGTCAGGAGGTGGGGGACCACCTTTACACCTTC.

The chain employs TRBV28 and TRBJ2-3; D not certain. The CDR3 is made up of 14 amino acids. V shed 7 bases and J shed 1 base, with 12 bases lying between them. Germline assignment: CDR1 MDHEN and CDR2 SYDVKM. The CDR3 DNA follows: TGTGCCAGCACCACCGGGCCGCGCACAGATACGCAGTATTTT. It encodes CASTTGPRTDTQYF.